This T cell receptor (beta chain) was documented in a study of blood T cells in healthy people across ages. It was with a sample-barcoded 5' primer and a J-beta primer mix that a second PCR of about 6 to 11 cycles was run. One entry per CDR3 protein, called by TCRdb with MiXCR from the 5' RACE reads. The table lists approximately 830,000 distinct CDR3 sequences, about 59% of them singletons. The CDR3 extends over 13 amino acids. Trimming left V 3 bases short and J 0 bases short, with 8 bases between. Germline loops: CDR1 SQVTM, CDR2 ANQGSEA. The rearrangement uses TRBV29-1 and TRBJ1-2; D is ambiguous. The sequence came from a man younger than 45 in good health. Sequenced material: blood. This CDR3 reads CSVEVSANYGYTF. CDR3 nucleotide sequence: TGCAGCGTTGAGGTGTCAGCTAACTATGGCTACACCTTC.